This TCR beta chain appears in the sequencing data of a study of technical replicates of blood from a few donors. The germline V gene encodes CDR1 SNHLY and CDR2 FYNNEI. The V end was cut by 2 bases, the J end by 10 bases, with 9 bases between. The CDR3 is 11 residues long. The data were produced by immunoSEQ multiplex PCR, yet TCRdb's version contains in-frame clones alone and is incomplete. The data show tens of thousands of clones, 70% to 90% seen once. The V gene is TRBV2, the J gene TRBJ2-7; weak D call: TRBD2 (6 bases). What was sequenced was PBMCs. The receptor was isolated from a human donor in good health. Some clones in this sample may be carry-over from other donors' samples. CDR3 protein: CASSEWGEQYF. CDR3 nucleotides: TGTGCCAGCAGTGAATGGGGGGAACAGTACTTC. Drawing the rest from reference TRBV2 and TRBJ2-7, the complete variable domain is EPEVTQTPSHQVTQMGQEVILRCVPISNHLYFYWYRQILGQKVEFLVSFYNNEISEKSEIFDDQFSVERPDGSNFTLKIRSTKLEDSAMYFCASSEWGEQYFGPGTRLTVT.